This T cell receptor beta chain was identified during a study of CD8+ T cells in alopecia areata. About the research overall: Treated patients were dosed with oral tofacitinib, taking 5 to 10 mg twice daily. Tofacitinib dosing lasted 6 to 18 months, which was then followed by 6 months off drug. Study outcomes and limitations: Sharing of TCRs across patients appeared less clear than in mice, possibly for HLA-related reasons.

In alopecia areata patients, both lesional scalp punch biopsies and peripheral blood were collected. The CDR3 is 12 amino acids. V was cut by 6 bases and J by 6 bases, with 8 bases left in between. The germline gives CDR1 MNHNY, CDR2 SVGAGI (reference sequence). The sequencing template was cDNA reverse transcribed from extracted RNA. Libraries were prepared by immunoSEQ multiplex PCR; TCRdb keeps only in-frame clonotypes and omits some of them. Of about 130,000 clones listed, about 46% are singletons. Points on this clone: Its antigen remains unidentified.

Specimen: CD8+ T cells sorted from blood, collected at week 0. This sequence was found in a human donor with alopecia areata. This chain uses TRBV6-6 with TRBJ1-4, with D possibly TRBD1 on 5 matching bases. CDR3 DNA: TGTGCCAGCAGCCTGGGGCATGAAAAACTGTTTTTT. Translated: CASSLGHEKLFF.